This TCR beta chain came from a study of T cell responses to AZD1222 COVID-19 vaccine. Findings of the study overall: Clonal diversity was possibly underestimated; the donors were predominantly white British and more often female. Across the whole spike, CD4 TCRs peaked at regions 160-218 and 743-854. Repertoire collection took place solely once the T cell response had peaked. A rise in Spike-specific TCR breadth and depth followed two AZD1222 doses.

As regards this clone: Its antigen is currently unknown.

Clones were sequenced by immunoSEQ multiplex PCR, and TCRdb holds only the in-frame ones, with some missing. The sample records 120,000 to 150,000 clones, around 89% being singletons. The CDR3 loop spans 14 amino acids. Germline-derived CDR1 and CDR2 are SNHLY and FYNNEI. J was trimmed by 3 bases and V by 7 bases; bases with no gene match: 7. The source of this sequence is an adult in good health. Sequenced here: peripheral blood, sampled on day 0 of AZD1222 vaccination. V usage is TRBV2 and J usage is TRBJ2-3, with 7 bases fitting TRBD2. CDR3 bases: TGTGCCAGCACCCAGCGGGGAGGGACAGATACGCAGTATTTT. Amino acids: CASTQRGGTDTQYF.